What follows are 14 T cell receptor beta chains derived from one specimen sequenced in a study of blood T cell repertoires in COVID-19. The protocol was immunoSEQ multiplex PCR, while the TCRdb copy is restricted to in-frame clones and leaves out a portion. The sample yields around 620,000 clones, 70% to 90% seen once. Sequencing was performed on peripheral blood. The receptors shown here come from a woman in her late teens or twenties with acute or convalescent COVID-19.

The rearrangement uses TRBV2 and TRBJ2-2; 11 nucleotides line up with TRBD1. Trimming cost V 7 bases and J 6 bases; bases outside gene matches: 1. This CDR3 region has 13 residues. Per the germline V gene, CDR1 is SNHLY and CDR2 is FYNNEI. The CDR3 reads CASKGQGAGELFF. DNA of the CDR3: TGTGCCAGCAAGGGACAGGGGGCCGGGGAGCTGTTTTTT.

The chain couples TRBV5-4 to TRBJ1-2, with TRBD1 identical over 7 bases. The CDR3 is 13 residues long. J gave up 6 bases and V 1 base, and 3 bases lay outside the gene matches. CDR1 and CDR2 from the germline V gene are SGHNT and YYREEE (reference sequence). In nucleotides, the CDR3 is TGTGCCAGCAGCTTGTTACAGGGGCATGGCTACACCTTC. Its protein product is CASSLLQGHGYTF.

The CDR3 DNA sequence: TGCGCCAGCAGCCAAGTAGAGACACCAGCCTACGAGCAGTACTTC. This translates into CASSQVETPAYEQYF. The gene calls are TRBV4-1 and TRBJ2-7; D is ambiguous. V lost 1 base and J 2 bases, leaving 12 bases between the germline ends. Per germline, CDR1 MGHRA and CDR2 YSYEKL. The CDR3 consists of 15 residues.

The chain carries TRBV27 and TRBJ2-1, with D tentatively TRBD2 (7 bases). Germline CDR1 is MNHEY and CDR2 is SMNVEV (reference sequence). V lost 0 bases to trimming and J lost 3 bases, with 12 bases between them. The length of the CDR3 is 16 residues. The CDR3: CASSLSGGVYYNEQFF. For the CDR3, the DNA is TGTGCCAGCAGTTTATCAGGGGGGGTCTACTACAATGAGCAGTTCTTC.

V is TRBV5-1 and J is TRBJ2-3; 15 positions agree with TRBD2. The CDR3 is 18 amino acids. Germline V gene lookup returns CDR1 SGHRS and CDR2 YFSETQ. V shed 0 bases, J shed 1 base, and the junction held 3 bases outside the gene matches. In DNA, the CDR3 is TGCGCCAGCAGCTTGGCCAGGACTAGCGGGGGGGGCACAGATACGCAGTATTTT. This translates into CASSLARTSGGGTDTQYF.

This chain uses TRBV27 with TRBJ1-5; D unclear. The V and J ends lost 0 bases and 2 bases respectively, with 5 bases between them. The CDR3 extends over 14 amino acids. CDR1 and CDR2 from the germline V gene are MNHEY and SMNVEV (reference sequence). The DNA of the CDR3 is TGTGCCAGCAGTTTATCGTCTGGCAATCAGCCCCAGCATTTT. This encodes CASSLSSGNQPQHF.

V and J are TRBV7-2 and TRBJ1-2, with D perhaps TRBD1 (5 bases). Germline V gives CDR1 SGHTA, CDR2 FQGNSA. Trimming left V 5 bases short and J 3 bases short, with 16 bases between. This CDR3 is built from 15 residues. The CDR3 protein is CASSPHQTAYYGYTF. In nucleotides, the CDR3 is TGTGCCAGCAGCCCACACCAGACAGCGTACTATGGCTACACCTTC.

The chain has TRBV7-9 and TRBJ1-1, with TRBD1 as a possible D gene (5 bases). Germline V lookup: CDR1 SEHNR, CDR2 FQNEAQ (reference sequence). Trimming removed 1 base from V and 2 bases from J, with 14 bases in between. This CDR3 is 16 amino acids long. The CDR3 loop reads CASSLVGRVGNTEAFF. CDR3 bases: TGTGCCAGCAGCTTAGTAGGCAGGGTGGGTAACACTGAAGCTTTCTTT.

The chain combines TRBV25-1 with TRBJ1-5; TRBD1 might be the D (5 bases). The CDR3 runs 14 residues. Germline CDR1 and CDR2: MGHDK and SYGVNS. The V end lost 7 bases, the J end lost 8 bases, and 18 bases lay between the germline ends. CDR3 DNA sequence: TGTGCCAGCACCAGACAGAAGGTTTGCAAGCCCCAGCATTTT. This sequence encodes CASTRQKVCKPQHF.

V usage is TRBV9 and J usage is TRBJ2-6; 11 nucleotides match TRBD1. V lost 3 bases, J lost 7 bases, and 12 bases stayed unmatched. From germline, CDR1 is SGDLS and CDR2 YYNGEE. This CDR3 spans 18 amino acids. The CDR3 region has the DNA TGTGCCAGCAGCGCACCGGGACAGGGGGTCTCAAGAGCCAACGTCCTGACTTTC. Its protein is CASSAPGQGVSRANVLTF.

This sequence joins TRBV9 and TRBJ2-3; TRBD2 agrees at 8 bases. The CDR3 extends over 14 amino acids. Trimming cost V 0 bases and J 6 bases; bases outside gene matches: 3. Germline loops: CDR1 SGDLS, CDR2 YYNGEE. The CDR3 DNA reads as TGTGCCAGCAGCGTAGTCGGGGGGGAGGATACGCAGTATTTT. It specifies CASSVVGGEDTQYF.

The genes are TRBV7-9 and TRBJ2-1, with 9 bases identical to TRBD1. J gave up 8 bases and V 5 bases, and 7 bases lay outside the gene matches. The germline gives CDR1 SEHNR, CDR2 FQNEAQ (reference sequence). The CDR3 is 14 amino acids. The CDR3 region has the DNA TGTGCCAGCAGCGAAGGACAGGGGCTCCATGAGCAGTTCTTC. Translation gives CASSEGQGLHEQFF. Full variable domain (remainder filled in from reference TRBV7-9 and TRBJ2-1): DTGVSQNPRHKITKRGQNVTFRCDPISEHNRLYWYRQTLGQGPEFLTYFQNEAQLEKSRLLSDRFSAERPKGSFSTLEIQRTEQGDSAMYLCASSEGQGLHEQFFGPGTRLTVL.

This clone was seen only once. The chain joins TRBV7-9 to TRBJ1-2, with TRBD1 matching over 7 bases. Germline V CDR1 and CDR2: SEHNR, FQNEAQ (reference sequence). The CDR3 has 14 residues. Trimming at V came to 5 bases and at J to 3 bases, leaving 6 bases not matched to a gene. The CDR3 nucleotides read TGTGCCAGCAGCGACGTGGGACAGCACTATGGCTACACCTTC. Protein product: CASSDVGQHYGYTF.

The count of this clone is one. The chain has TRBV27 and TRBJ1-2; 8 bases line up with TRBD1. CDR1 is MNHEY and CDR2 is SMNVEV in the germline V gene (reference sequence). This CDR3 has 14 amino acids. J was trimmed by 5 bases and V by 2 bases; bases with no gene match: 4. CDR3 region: CASSLRTGIYGYTF. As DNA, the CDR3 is TGTGCCAGCAGTTTACGGACAGGGATTTATGGCTACACCTTC.